Listed below are T cell receptor beta chains from one sample, sequenced in a study of blood T cell repertoires in COVID-19. Profiling relied on immunoSEQ multiplex PCR, and the TCRdb table lists in-frame clones only, not all of them. The sample records about 180,000 clones, around four fifths being singletons. The sequenced sample consisted of peripheral blood. The receptors derive from a woman in her 70s with COVID-19, enrolled during active disease. The CDR3 runs from the conserved cysteine through the conserved F or W. The D gene is left open where the match is weak. Expanded clones get a size class; other rows say once, few or many, or leave the size out.

>-|TRBJ2-1|-|TRBV28
TGTGCCAGCAGTTCGAAAGACATTTTACCCTACAATGAGCAGTTCTTC
CASSSKDILPYNEQFF
>once|TRBJ1-2|TRBD1|TRBV19
TGTGCCAGTAGTATTCCGGGACAGGGGATCTATGGCTACACCTTC
CASSIPGQGIYGYTF
>-|TRBJ2-1|-|TRBV3-1/TRBV3-2
TGTGCCAGCAGCCAAGGGGTGAGCGTCGCCTACAATGAGCAGTTCTTC
CASSQGVSVAYNEQFF
>-|TRBJ2-1|TRBD2|TRBV3-1/TRBV3-2
TGTGCCAGCAGCCAAAGCGGGAGAGCATCATACAATGAGCAGTTCTTC
CASSQSGRASYNEQFF
>-|TRBJ1-5|TRBD1|TRBV18
TGTGCCAGCTCACGGGGACAGGACAATCAGCCCCAGCATTTT
CASSRGQDNQPQHF
>-|TRBJ1-1|-|TRBV5-5
TGTGCCAGCAGCCCCTACAGGTTTGAAGCTTTCTTT
CASSPYRFEAFF
>-|TRBJ2-7|-|TRBV7-2
TGTGCCAGCAGCTTCGACGCTAGCACCTACGAGCAGTACTTC
CASSFDASTYEQYF
>-|TRBJ2-1|TRBD2|TRBV11-2
TGTGCCAGCAGCTTAGAACAAGCGGGACTAGCGGGAGTGCAGTTCTTC
CASSLEQAGLAGVQFF
>-|TRBJ2-1|TRBD1|TRBV19
TGTGCCAGTAGTATTGGACAGGGGAGGTATTCGGAGCAGTTCTTC
CASSIGQGRYSEQFF
>-|TRBJ1-2|-|TRBV27
TGTGCCAGCAGCCCTGGGGACTGGGCGGGAGGCTACACCTTC
CASSPGDWAGGYTF
>-|TRBJ1-1|-|TRBV10-3
TGTGCCATCAGTGAGCCCGGCCGAAGGCCGGAGGCTTTCTTT
CAISEPGRRPEAFF
>-|TRBJ2-1|-|TRBV9
TGTGCCAGCAGCGTAGCTGTGGCTTACTACAATGAGCAGTTCTTC
CASSVAVAYYNEQFF
>few|TRBJ2-7|TRBD1|TRBV11-3
TGTGCCAGCAGCTTGTCCGGGACAGGGGACTACGAGCAGTACTTC
CASSLSGTGDYEQYF
>-|TRBJ1-6|-|TRBV3-1/TRBV3-2
TGTGCCAGCAGCCAAGCCCGACGAGACAGTAACTGCGTAATCAATTCACCCCTCCACTTT
CASSQARRDSNCVINSPLHF
>-|TRBJ2-1|-|TRBV7-9
TGTGCCAGCAGGAGGGGGAGTGTGAACAATGAGCAGTTCTTC
CASRRGSVNNEQFF
>-|TRBJ2-7|TRBD2|TRBV4-1
TGCGCCAGCAGCCATATAAGCGCGCCGGGACTAGCGCCCTACGAGCAGTACTTC
CASSHISAPGLAPYEQYF
>-|TRBJ2-6|TRBD1|TRBV2
TGTGCCAGCACGCCGTCCCCTCCGACAGGGGCTGGGGCCAACGTCCTGACTTTC
CASTPSPPTGAGANVLTF
>-|TRBJ2-1|-|TRBV5-1
TGCGCCAGCAGTCTTTTCCAGGGTCCTTACAATGAGCAGTTCTTC
CASSLFQGPYNEQFF
>-|TRBJ2-7|-|TRBV4-3
TGCGCCAGCAGCCAAGATTTAGGAGACGCCCTCGGGCAGTACTTC
CASSQDLGDALGQYF
>-|TRBJ2-3|-|TRBV2
TGTGCCAGCAGTGAGAGGGCTTCTAGCACAGATACGCAGTATTTT
CASSERASSTDTQYF
>-|TRBJ1-1|TRBD1|TRBV27
TGTGCCAGCAGTTTCCGGGACAGGGGGGCCGCTTTCTTT
CASSFRDRGAAFF
>-|TRBJ2-2|-|TRBV5-1
TGCGCCAGCAGCTTCCCAGGCGGGTTAGGCACCGGGGAGCTGTTTTTT
CASSFPGGLGTGELFF
>-|TRBJ2-1|TRBD2|TRBV28
TGTGCCAGCAGTGACTCGGGACTAGCGTCCTACAATGAGCAGTTCTTC
CASSDSGLASYNEQFF
>-|TRBJ2-5|TRBD2|TRBV19
TGTGCCAGTAGTTCGAGCGGGAGTAGTGAGACCCAGTACTTC
CASSSSGSSETQYF
>-|TRBJ2-2|TRBD1|TRBV7-2
TGTGCCAGCAGCTTATTGGGACAGGGGGCCGGAACCGGGGAGCTGTTTTTT
CASSLLGQGAGTGELFF
>-|TRBJ2-5|TRBD1|TRBV3-1/TRBV3-2
TGTGCCAGCAGCCACCTCCTACGGGACAGGGGGCAAGAGACCCAGTACTTC
CASSHLLRDRGQETQYF
>-|TRBJ2-3|TRBD2|TRBV30
TGTGCCCGGACTAGCGGGAGAACAGATACGCAGTATTTT
CARTSGRTDTQYF
>-|TRBJ2-3|TRBD2|TRBV11-3
TGTGCCAGCGCCCTCCGAGCGGGAGCTAGCACAGATACGCAGTATTTT
CASALRAGASTDTQYF
>-|TRBJ2-3|-|TRBV6-1
TGTGCCAGCAGTGAGGGGAGCGGAGACGATGCAGATACGCAGTATTTT
CASSEGSGDDADTQYF
>-|TRBJ2-5|-|TRBV5-1
TGCGCCAGCAGCCCCAACCCCCGATTAGTCCAGACCCAGTACTTC
CASSPNPRLVQTQYF
>once|TRBJ1-2|-|TRBV28
TGTGCCAGCAGACTCCCTTTTTCTAGCACCTATGGCTACACCTTC
CASRLPFSSTYGYTF
>-|TRBJ1-5|TRBD1|TRBV7-2
TGTGCCAGCAGCCCGACAGGGGGCGCCGGTTTGGTTCAGCCCCAGCATTTT
CASSPTGGAGLVQPQHF
>-|TRBJ1-2|-|TRBV24-1
TGTGCCACCAGTGATCCAGTTAACTATGGCTACACCTTC
CATSDPVNYGYTF
>-|TRBJ1-1|TRBD1|TRBV6-2/TRBV6-3
TGTGCCAGCAGTGAGCCGGGACAGGGGTCCGAAGCTTTCTTT
CASSEPGQGSEAFF
>-|TRBJ2-5|-|TRBV5-1
TGCGCCAGTCGAGGCGGCGCCGAACAAGAGACCCAGTACTTC
CASRGGAEQETQYF
>-|TRBJ1-2|-|TRBV7-3
TGTGCCAGCAGCCTTTACCCAGGGGCCTATGGCTACACCTTC
CASSLYPGAYGYTF
>once|TRBJ1-4|-|TRBV27
TGTGCCAGCAGTTTAGGCAGGGCCGGTGAAAAACTGTTTTTT
CASSLGRAGEKLFF
>-|TRBJ2-1|TRBD1|TRBV11-3
TGTGCCAGCAGCTTAGACGGGACAGGGCGTACCCGCTACTACAATGAGCAGTTCTTC
CASSLDGTGRTRYYNEQFF
>-|TRBJ2-7|-|TRBV11-2
TGTGCCAGCAGCCCAGGATACGAGCAGTACTTC
CASSPGYEQYF